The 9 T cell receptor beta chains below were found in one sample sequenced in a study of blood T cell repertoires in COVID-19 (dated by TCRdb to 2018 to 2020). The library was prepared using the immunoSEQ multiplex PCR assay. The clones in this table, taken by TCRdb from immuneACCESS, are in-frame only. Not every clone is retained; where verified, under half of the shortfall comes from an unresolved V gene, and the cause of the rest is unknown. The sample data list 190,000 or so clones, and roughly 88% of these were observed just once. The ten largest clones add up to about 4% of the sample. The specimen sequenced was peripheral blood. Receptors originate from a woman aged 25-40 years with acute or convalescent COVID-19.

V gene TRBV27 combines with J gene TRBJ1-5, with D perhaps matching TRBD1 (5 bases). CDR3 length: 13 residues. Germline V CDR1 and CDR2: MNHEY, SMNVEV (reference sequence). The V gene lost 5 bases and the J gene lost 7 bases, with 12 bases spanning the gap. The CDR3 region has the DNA TGTGCCAGCAGTAACAAAAGGGGCCAGCCCCAGCATTTT. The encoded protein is CASSNKRGQPQHF.

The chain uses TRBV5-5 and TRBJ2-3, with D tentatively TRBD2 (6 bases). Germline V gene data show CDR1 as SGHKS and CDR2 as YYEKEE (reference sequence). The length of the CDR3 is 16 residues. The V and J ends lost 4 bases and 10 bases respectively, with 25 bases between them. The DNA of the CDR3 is TGTGCCAGCAGCCTTGGGGGACTGCAGACACCTGGGTCGCAGTATTTT. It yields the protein CASSLGGLQTPGSQYF.

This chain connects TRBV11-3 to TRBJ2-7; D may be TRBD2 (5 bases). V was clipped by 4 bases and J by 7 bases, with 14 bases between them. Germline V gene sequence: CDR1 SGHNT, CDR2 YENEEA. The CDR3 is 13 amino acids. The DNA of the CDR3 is TGTGCCAGCAGCTCCGGGGATTCGAGAGAGCAGTACTTC. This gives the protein CASSSGDSREQYF. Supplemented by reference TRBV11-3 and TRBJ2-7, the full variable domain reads EAGVVQSPRYKIIEKKQPVAFWCNPISGHNTLYWYLQNLGQGPELLIRYENEEAVDDSQLPKDRFSAERLKGVDSTLKIQPAELGDSAVYLCASSSGDSREQYFGPGTRLTVT.

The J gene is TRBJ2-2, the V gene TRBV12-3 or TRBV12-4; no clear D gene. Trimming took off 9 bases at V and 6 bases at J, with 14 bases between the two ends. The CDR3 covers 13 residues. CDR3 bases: TGTGCCAGTACTTGGAGACCGTCCGGGGAGCTGTTTTTT. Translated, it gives CASTWRPSGELFF.

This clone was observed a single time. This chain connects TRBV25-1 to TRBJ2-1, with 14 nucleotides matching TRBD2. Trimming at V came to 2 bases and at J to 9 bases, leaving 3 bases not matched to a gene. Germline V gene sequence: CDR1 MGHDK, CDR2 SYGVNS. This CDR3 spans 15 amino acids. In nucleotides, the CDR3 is TGTGCCAGCAGTGAACCGGGACTAGCGGGAGTTGAGCAGTTCTTC. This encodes CASSEPGLAGVEQFF.

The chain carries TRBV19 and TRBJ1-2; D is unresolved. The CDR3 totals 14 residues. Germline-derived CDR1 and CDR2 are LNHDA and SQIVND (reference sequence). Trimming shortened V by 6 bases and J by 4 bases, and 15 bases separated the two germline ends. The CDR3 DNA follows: TGTGCCAGTAGCCCGGGCGGGTTCCGCTATGGCTACACCTTC. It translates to CASSPGGFRYGYTF.

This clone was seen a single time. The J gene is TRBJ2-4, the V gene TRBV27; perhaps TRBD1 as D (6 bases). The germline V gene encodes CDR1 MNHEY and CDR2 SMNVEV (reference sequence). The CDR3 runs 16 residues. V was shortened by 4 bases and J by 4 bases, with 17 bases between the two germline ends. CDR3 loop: CASSSTRTDPKNIQYF. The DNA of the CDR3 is TGTGCCAGCAGTTCGACGCGGACAGACCCTAAAAACATTCAGTACTTC.

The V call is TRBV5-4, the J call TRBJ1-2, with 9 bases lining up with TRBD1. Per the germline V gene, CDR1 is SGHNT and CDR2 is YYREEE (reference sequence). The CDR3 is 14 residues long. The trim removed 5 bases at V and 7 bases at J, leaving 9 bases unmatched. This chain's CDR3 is CASRKGQGDIGYTF. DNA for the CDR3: TGTGCCAGCAGGAAGGGACAGGGTGATATTGGCTACACCTTC.

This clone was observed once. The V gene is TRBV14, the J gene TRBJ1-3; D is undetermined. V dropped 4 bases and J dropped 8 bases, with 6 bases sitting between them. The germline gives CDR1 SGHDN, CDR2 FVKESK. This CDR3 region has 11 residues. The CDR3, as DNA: TGTGCCAGCAGCCGCTCGGACACCATATATTTT. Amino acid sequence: CASSRSDTIYF. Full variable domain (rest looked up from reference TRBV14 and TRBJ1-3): EAGVTQFPSHSVIEKGQTVTLRCDPISGHDNLYWYRRVMGKEIKFLLHFVKESKQDESGMPNNRFLAERTGGTYSTLKVQPAELEDSGVYFCASSRSDTIYFGEGSWLTVV.